This TCR beta chain was recorded in a study of blood T cell repertoires in COVID-19. Assay used: immunoSEQ multiplex PCR; TCRdb lists only in-frame clones, some missing. The sample yields more than 200,000 clones, about nine tenths seen once. This CDR3 spans 14 amino acids. Looked up from germline, CDR1 is SGHDT and CDR2 is YYEEEE. Deletions cut 4 bases from V and 4 bases from J, with 15 bases between. This clone was seen once. The genes are TRBV5-6 and TRBJ2-7; D gene ambiguous. This receptor was taken from a man in his forties with acute or convalescent COVID-19. Sequenced material: peripheral blood. The CDR3: CASSPLSGAYEQYF. As DNA, the CDR3 is TGTGCCAGCAGCCCCCTTTCTGGAGCTTACGAGCAGTACTTC.